This entry describes one T cell receptor (beta chain). What it binds is not known. These data come from a study of T cell responses to AZD1222 COVID-19 vaccine. General study findings and limits: White British ancestry dominated among donors, who included more females, and clonal diversity was possibly underestimated. Distributed over spike, vaccine-associated CD4 TCRs predominated at 160-218 and 743-854.

This CDR3 spans 14 amino acids. Trimming took off 1 base at V and 6 bases at J, with 10 bases between the two ends. The germline gives CDR1 SGHRS, CDR2 YFSETQ. TCRdb keeps only in-frame clones here, not all; method: immunoSEQ multiplex PCR. The top ten clones hold 9% to 9.5% of a sample with 110,000 or so clones, 80% to 90% of them seen once. Sequences were derived from peripheral blood, sampled on day 0 of AZD1222 vaccination. The sequence was obtained from an adult in good health. This sequence joins TRBV5-1 and TRBJ2-2, with D perhaps TRBD1 (6 bases). The CDR3: CASSLLQGAGELFF. The CDR3 region has the DNA TGCGCCAGCAGCTTGTTACAGGGTGCCGGGGAGCTGTTTTTT.